Each of the 3 T cell receptor beta chains below was sequenced from the same sample in a study of blood T cell repertoires in COVID-19. Method: immunoSEQ multiplex PCR; TCRdb's copy keeps in-frame clones and lacks some. The sample records about 27,000 clones, under 85% being singletons. Material: peripheral blood. Receptor source: a man in his sixties or seventies with acute or convalescent COVID-19.

Note on this clone: A junction end diverges from the germline sequence, so it may reflect a read error. The chain joins TRBV27 to TRBJ1-1, with D tentatively TRBD1 (6 bases). The germline V gene encodes CDR1 MNHEY and CDR2 SMNVEV (reference sequence). The CDR3 contains 14 residues. In DNA form, the CDR3 reads TGTGGCAGCAGGTTTAACAGGGAGGGGCCTGAAGCTTTCTTT. Translated, it gives CGSRFNREGPEAFF.

V and J are TRBV27 and TRBJ2-1; TRBD2 matches 10 bases. This CDR3 comprises 15 residues. V was clipped by 5 bases and J by 3 bases; unmatched bases: 4. Per the germline V gene, CDR1 is MNHEY and CDR2 is SMNVEV (reference sequence). The CDR3 bases are TGTGCCAGCAGTCTAGCGGGAGACGTCTACAATGAGCAGTTCTTC. This codes for CASSLAGDVYNEQFF.

The chain combines TRBV19 with TRBJ2-3, with TRBD2 matching 8 bases. CDR1 and CDR2 from the germline V gene are LNHDA and SQIVND (reference sequence). V lost 3 bases and J lost 4; bases outside the gene matches: 3. The length of the CDR3 is 14 residues. In DNA form, the CDR3 reads TGTGCCAGTAGTATCAACGGGAGGGCAGATACGCAGTATTTT. Residues: CASSINGRADTQYF.